These 28 T cell receptor beta chains were all obtained from the same sample, sequenced in a study of blood T cell repertoires in COVID-19. TCRdb's copy holds only in-frame clones and misses some; the assay was immunoSEQ multiplex PCR. The sample shows 150,000 or so clones, around 80% of them seen only once. What was sequenced was PBMCs or T cells enriched from blood (not recorded which). These receptors all stem from a woman in her sixties who had recovered from COVID-19.

The gene calls are TRBV4-1 and TRBJ2-1; 9 nucleotides line up with TRBD1. Trimming cost V 9 bases and J 14 bases; bases outside gene matches: 8. The CDR3 runs 11 residues. Germline V gives CDR1 MGHRA, CDR2 YSYEKL. The CDR3 reads CASAHRDREFF. In DNA, the CDR3 is TGCGCCAGTGCTCACCGGGACAGGGAGTTCTTC.

This clone appeared a few times. The chain recombines TRBV3-1 (or the pseudogene TRBV3-2) with TRBJ1-2, with 8 nucleotides matching TRBD1. V lost 2 bases, J lost 3 bases, and 5 bases stayed unmatched. The CDR3 consists of 15 residues. Germline V gene data show CDR1 as LGHDT and CDR2 as YNNKEL (reference sequence). Written as DNA, the CDR3 is TGTGCCAGCAGCCAATTAGGACAGGGAGACTATGGCTACACCTTC. Its protein product is CASSQLGQGDYGYTF.

The chain has TRBV5-1 and TRBJ1-5; no reliable D call. Trimming took off 0 bases at V and 0 bases at J, with 7 bases between the two ends. Germline V gene data show CDR1 as SGHRS and CDR2 as YFSETQ. The CDR3 runs 15 residues. The CDR3 DNA follows: TGCGCCAGCAGCTTGGCCGGTGCTAGCAATCAGCCCCAGCATTTT. It codes for CASSLAGASNQPQHF. Filled out from reference TRBV5-1 and TRBJ1-5, the complete variable domain reads KAGVTQTPRYLIKTRGQQVTLSCSPISGHRSVSWYQQTPGQGLQFLFEYFSETQRNKGNFPGRFSGRQFSNSRSEMNVSTLELGDSALYLCASSLAGASNQPQHFGDGTRLSIL.

V and J are TRBV9 and TRBJ1-2; TRBD1 is a possible D gene (6 bases). CDR1 is SGDLS, CDR2 YYNGEE, per germline. V lost 0 bases, J lost 8 bases, and 17 bases lay in between. CDR3 length: 15 amino acids. CDR3: CASSVDGTSTRGYTF. CDR3 nucleotides: TGTGCCAGCAGCGTAGACGGGACATCTACTCGGGGCTACACCTTC.

V is TRBV24-1 and J is TRBJ2-2; perhaps TRBD1 as D (5 bases). V was pared by 2 bases and J by 7 bases, with 10 bases between. The length of the CDR3 is 14 residues. Looked up from germline, CDR1 is KGHDR and CDR2 is SFDVKD. The CDR3 sequence: CATSDYTQGGELFF. Here the CDR3 DNA reads TGTGCCACCAGTGATTACACCCAGGGCGGGGAGCTGTTTTTT.

The rearrangement uses TRBV28 and TRBJ1-1; TRBD1 aligns across 8 bases. Germline lookup yields CDR1 MDHEN and CDR2 SYDVKM. J gave up 2 bases and V 6 bases, and 11 bases lay outside the gene matches. The CDR3 has 16 amino acids. Here the CDR3 reads CASSRLRGPSNTEAFF. The CDR3 DNA sequence: TGTGCCAGCAGCCGCCTCAGGGGGCCGAGTAACACTGAAGCTTTCTTT.

This clone showed up just a few times. The chain is built from TRBV21-1 and TRBJ2-5; the table's D gene call, TRBD2, was not cross checked with the DNA. TRBV21-1 is a listed pseudogene. CDR3 size: 16 residues. The CDR3 coding sequence is TGTGCCAGCGACCTCCGGGGGATGGTTCGAGAAGAGACCCAGTACTTC. It is translated as CASDLRGMVREETQYF.

The chain joins TRBV30 to TRBJ2-7; 7 nucleotides match TRBD1. Germline CDR1 is GTSNPN and CDR2 is SVGIG (reference sequence). Germline trimming cut 7 bases from V and 0 bases from J; bases unmatched to any gene: 3. This CDR3 has 12 residues. Here the CDR3 DNA reads TGTGCCTACCGGACAGGCTCCTACGAGCAGTACTTC. The encoded protein is CAYRTGSYEQYF.

This clone was picked up a small number of times. The J gene is TRBJ2-5, the V gene TRBV24-1; D perhaps matches TRBD1 (5 bases). Germline-derived CDR1 and CDR2 are KGHDR and SFDVKD. This CDR3 contains 16 residues. The V gene lost 3 bases and the J gene lost 4 bases, with 17 bases spanning the gap. As DNA, the CDR3 is TGTGCCACCAGTGATCCAGATCCAGGGCTTGGAGAGACCCAGTACTTC. It translates to CATSDPDPGLGETQYF.

The chain is built from TRBV9 and TRBJ2-3; 7 bases line up with TRBD2. With 0 bases clipped from V and 5 bases from J, the junction kept 6 bases outside the gene matches. Germline CDR1 is SGDLS and CDR2 is YYNGEE. The CDR3 has 15 residues. This chain's CDR3 is CASSVASGGVDTQYF. CDR3 coding DNA: TGTGCCAGCAGCGTAGCAAGTGGGGGGGTAGATACGCAGTATTTT.

The J gene is TRBJ2-2, the V gene TRBV7-9; TRBD1 agrees at 11 bases. The germline gives CDR1 SEHNR, CDR2 FQNEAQ (reference sequence). This CDR3 has 15 amino acids. V dropped 5 bases and J dropped 6; count of bases not matched to a gene: 5. The CDR3 sequence is CASSRGTGGAGELFF. The CDR3 DNA sequence: TGTGCCAGCAGCCGTGGGACAGGGGGGGCCGGGGAGCTGTTTTTT.

This clone showed up just once. This sequence joins TRBV11-1 and TRBJ1-1, with TRBD1 matching over 9 bases. The CDR3 has 13 residues. V lost 3 bases, J lost 9 bases, and 5 bases stayed unmatched. Germline CDR1 and CDR2: SGHAT and FQDESV (reference sequence). Written as DNA, the CDR3 is TGTGCCAGCAGCTTGTCCGGGACAGGGAAAGCTTTCTTT. Translating it yields CASSLSGTGKAFF.

The chain recombines TRBV19 with TRBJ1-2; 9 bases are shared with TRBD1. The J segment lost 8 bases and the V segment lost 4 bases, leaving 11 bases of the junction unmatched. The germline V gene encodes CDR1 LNHDA and CDR2 SQIVND (reference sequence). This CDR3 has 15 amino acids. Here the CDR3 DNA reads TGTGCCAGTAGTAGACCTTGGGACAGGGTTTTCGGCTACACCTTC. Translated, it gives CASSRPWDRVFGYTF.

This chain links TRBV15 with TRBJ2-3; TRBD1 matches at 12 bases. Germline V gene sequence: CDR1 LNHNV, CDR2 YYDKDF (reference sequence). This CDR3 spans 16 amino acids. V trimming: 1 base; J trimming: 4 bases; junction bases outside the gene matches: 3. The CDR3 DNA sequence: TGTGCCACCAGCAGAGCCGGGACAGGGGGCGCAGATACGCAGTATTTT. It yields the protein CATSRAGTGGADTQYF.

The chain recombines TRBV19 with TRBJ2-3; D possibly corresponds to TRBD2 (5 bases). The CDR3 covers 14 residues. Germline V gene data show CDR1 as LNHDA and CDR2 as SQIVND (reference sequence). Trimming stripped 3 bases from V and 4 bases from J, with 11 bases between. CDR3 loop: CASSIGAASDTQYF. The CDR3 nucleotides read TGTGCCAGTAGTATTGGAGCGGCGTCAGATACGCAGTATTTT. Based on the CDR3 plus reference TRBV19 and TRBJ2-3, the full variable domain is DGGITQSPKYLFRKEGQNVTLSCEQNLNHDAMYWYRQDPGQGLRLIYYSQIVNDFQKGDIAEGYSVSREKKESFPLTVTSAQKNPTAFYLCASSIGAASDTQYFGPGTRLTVL.

The rearrangement joins TRBV9 to TRBJ2-3; D may be TRBD2 (6 bases). Germline V gene sequence: CDR1 SGDLS, CDR2 YYNGEE. V was clipped by 3 bases and J by 14 bases, with 19 bases between them. The CDR3 covers 13 residues. The CDR3 is CASSEGGTPWRYF. The CDR3 DNA reads TGTGCCAGCAGCGAGGGTGGGACTCCCTGGCGGTATTTT.

CDR3 in amino acids: CASSETPGDGYTF. CDR3 DNA sequence: TGCGCCAGCAGTGAGACTCCGGGGGATGGCTACACCTTC. The chain is built from TRBV10-1 and TRBJ1-2; a possible D gene is TRBD1 (5 bases). The V gene lost 2 bases and the J gene lost 6 bases, with 10 bases spanning the gap. The CDR3 loop spans 13 amino acids. Germline lookup yields CDR1 WNHNN and CDR2 SYGVQD (reference sequence).

The chain carries TRBV7-8 and TRBJ1-5; D possibly corresponds to TRBD1 (6 bases). The CDR3 spans 16 residues. Deletions cut 7 bases from V and 0 bases from J, with 16 bases between. Germline V lookup: CDR1 SGHVS, CDR2 FQNEAQ. The DNA of the CDR3 is TGTGCCAGCACCCAGGACAGCGTCTATAGCAATCAGCCCCAGCATTTT. It is translated as CASTQDSVYSNQPQHF.

This chain links TRBV7-2 with TRBJ2-3, with 8 bases matching TRBD2. Trimming took 6 bases from V and 6 from J; bases not matched to a gene: 11. The V gene's germline CDR1 is SGHTA and CDR2 FQGNSA. The CDR3 is made up of 15 amino acids. CDR3 DNA: TGTGCCAGCAGGAAACTCGGGGGGGCCGACGATACGCAGTATTTT. It encodes CASRKLGGADDTQYF.

The V call is TRBV25-1, the J call TRBJ2-1; 8 nucleotides match TRBD2. CDR3 length: 16 amino acids. The V gene end was trimmed by 3 bases and the J gene end by 5 bases; junction bases not matched to a gene: 9. CDR1 is MGHDK and CDR2 is SYGVNS in the germline V gene. CDR3 sequence (DNA): TGTGCCAGCAGTGAGGCTGCGGGGGGACACGACAATGAGCAGTTCTTC. Translated, it gives CASSEAAGGHDNEQFF.

The chain links TRBV6-1 to TRBJ1-2; D not resolved. The CDR3 length is 14 residues. Germline V gene lookup returns CDR1 MNHNS and CDR2 SASEGT. With 1 base removed from V and 0 bases from J, the gap between germline ends came to 6 bases. The CDR3 here is CASSEEPANYGYTF. CDR3 bases: TGTGCCAGCAGTGAAGAACCAGCTAACTATGGCTACACCTTC.

This chain links TRBV18 with TRBJ1-5; D not certain. The CDR3 is 15 amino acids. The germline V gene encodes CDR1 KGHSH and CDR2 LQKENI. Between the trimmed V and J ends, which lost 3 bases and 7 bases, there was a span of 16 bases. The CDR3 region is CASSPQHDTTQPQHF. The CDR3 bases are TGTGCCAGCTCACCCCAACACGACACAACGCAGCCCCAGCATTTT.

The chain is built from TRBV2 and TRBJ1-2; D call uncertain. This CDR3 contains 12 residues. Germline V lookup: CDR1 SNHLY, CDR2 FYNNEI. The germline V and J ends were trimmed by 4 bases and 3 bases, with 6 bases remaining between them. The CDR3 nucleotides are TGTGCCAGCAGTGGACTATACTATGGCTACACCTTC. Amino acid sequence: CASSGLYYGYTF.

J is TRBJ1-3 and V is TRBV9; 7 bases map to TRBD1. The CDR3 totals 19 residues. The J segment lost 0 bases and the V segment lost 0 bases, leaving 12 bases of the junction unmatched. The germline CDR1 and CDR2 sequences are SGDLS and YYNGEE. The CDR3 is CASSVGQGTVFTSGNTIYF. CDR3 bases: TGTGCCAGCAGCGTAGGACAGGGAACCGTCTTTACCTCTGGAAACACCATATATTTT.

This clone was counted only a few times. This chain connects TRBV30 to TRBJ2-1; maybe TRBD1 (6 bases). Trimming took off 2 bases at V and 0 bases at J, with 8 bases between the two ends. Germline assignment: CDR1 GTSNPN and CDR2 SVGIG (reference sequence). The CDR3 extends over 14 amino acids. The CDR3 loop reads CAWSHRASYNEQFF. The DNA of the CDR3 is TGTGCCTGGAGTCACAGGGCCTCCTACAATGAGCAGTTCTTC. Full variable domain (outside the CDR3, taken from reference TRBV30 and TRBJ2-1): SQTIHQWPATLVQPVGSPLSLECTVEGTSNPNLYWYRQAAGRGLQLLFYSVGIGQISSEVPQNLSASRPQDRQFILSSKKLLLSDSGFYLCAWSHRASYNEQFFGPGTRLTVL.

The V call is TRBV18, the J call TRBJ2-1; TRBD2 agrees at 15 bases. This CDR3 is 17 amino acids long. Germline-derived CDR1 and CDR2 are KGHSH and LQKENI. V lost 5 bases and J lost 7; bases outside the gene matches: 9. The DNA for the CDR3 is TGTGCCAGCTCATCCTGGACTAGCGGGGGGGCAGGAAATGAGCAGTTCTTC. It specifies CASSSWTSGGAGNEQFF.

This sequence joins TRBV5-1 and TRBJ2-3; 12 bases line up with TRBD2. The CDR3 is 16 residues long. Germline CDR1 and CDR2: SGHRS and YFSETQ. V lost 2 bases to trimming and J lost 2 bases; unmatched junction nucleotides: 3. Here the CDR3 reads CASSLLAGGPTDTQYF. In nucleotides, the CDR3 is TGCGCCAGCAGCTTACTAGCGGGGGGACCCACAGATACGCAGTATTTT. Variable domain in full (rest from reference TRBV5-1 and TRBJ2-3): KAGVTQTPRYLIKTRGQQVTLSCSPISGHRSVSWYQQTPGQGLQFLFEYFSETQRNKGNFPGRFSGRQFSNSRSEMNVSTLELGDSALYLCASSLLAGGPTDTQYFGPGTRLTVL.

The chain joins TRBV7-8 to TRBJ2-7; 11 nucleotides agree with TRBD2. Germline V gene data show CDR1 as SGHVS and CDR2 as FQNEAQ. This CDR3 region has 15 residues. The ends lost 5 bases at V and 4 bases at J; junction bases unmatched: 7. CDR3 residues: CASSGLAGGAYEQYF. The CDR3 nucleotides read TGTGCCAGCAGCGGTCTAGCGGGGGGCGCATACGAGCAGTACTTC.